This TCR beta chain was retrieved from a study of Ad26.COV2.S vaccination and SARS-CoV-2 variants. The treatment here: approximately 18 received Ad26.COV2.S at low or high dose, single or two shots; several received placebo; per-sample allocation not given. Specimens were obtained on day 63 following the first vaccine or placebo injection. Sequenced by immunoSEQ multiplex PCR; TCRdb stores in-frame clones only, minus some. Of 320,000 or so clones listed, roughly 90% are singletons. This CDR3 region has 13 residues. Trimming stripped 8 bases from V and 2 bases from J, with 10 bases between. This receptor was identified in a person between 18 and 65 years old who received the Ad26.COV2.S COVID-19 vaccine or a placebo. The starting material was peripheral blood, obtained in a trial of Ad26.COV2.S vaccine versus placebo. This chain uses TRBV12-3 or TRBV12-4 with TRBJ1-5; D gene unclear. CDR3 sequence reads: CASQLGGNQPQHF. The CDR3 DNA is TGTGCCAGCCAATTGGGAGGCAATCAGCCCCAGCATTTT.